A single sample gave rise to the 4 T cell receptor beta chains below, sequenced in a study of blood T cells in healthy people across ages. Then a second PCR, running roughly 7 to 11 cycles, was carried out with a sample-barcoded 5' primer and a J-beta primer mix. TCRdb fed the 5' RACE reads into MiXCR, producing one record per CDR3 protein. The table includes about 780,000 distinct CDR3 sequences, about 45% detected once. Sequences were obtained from blood. The receptors were gathered from an elderly man in good health.

The chain is built from TRBV7-6 and TRBJ2-6; D gene unclear. The V end lost 1 base, the J end lost 0 bases, and 7 bases lay between the germline ends. This CDR3 is built from 16 residues. From germline, CDR1 is SGHVS and CDR2 FNYEAQ. The CDR3 nucleotides read TGTGCCAGCAGCTTAGACATTAGCTCTGGGGCCAACGTCCTGACTTTC. Its protein product is CASSLDISSGANVLTF.

A note on this clonotype: Being one base from a much bigger clone, this may be a read error. The chain's CDR3 is CASSLGLYYNEQFF. Here the CDR3 DNA reads TGTGCCAGCAGCTTAGGACTATACTACAATGAGCAGTTCTTC. The chain joins TRBV5-6 to TRBJ2-1; a possible D gene is TRBD2 (6 bases). The CDR3 has 14 amino acids. Trimming left V 2 bases short and J 3 bases short, with 9 bases between. From germline, CDR1 is SGHDT and CDR2 YYEEEE.

This clonotype has a handful of counts. The chain recombines TRBV5-1 with TRBJ1-1; TRBD1 agrees at 10 bases. V shed 4 bases, J shed 4 bases, and the junction held 10 bases outside the gene matches. Germline V gives CDR1 SGHRS, CDR2 YFSETQ. The CDR3 is 16 residues long. CDR3 DNA sequence: TGCGCCAGCAGCCGGGGGACAGGGGTCTCGGGCACTGAAGCTTTCTTT. Translating gives CASSRGTGVSGTEAFF.

In its sample, this clonotype was seen a few times. Written as DNA, the CDR3 is TGTGCCAGCAGCTTACTTCCAGGATTGAACACTGAAGCTTTCTTT. Amino acid sequence: CASSLLPGLNTEAFF. V gene TRBV7-2 combines with J gene TRBJ1-1; the D is unclear. There are 15 residues in the CDR3. The germline CDR1 and CDR2 sequences are SGHTA and FQGNSA. Trimming removed 2 bases at V and 0 bases at J, with 10 bases between. Based on the CDR3 plus reference TRBV7-2 and TRBJ1-1, the full variable domain is GAGVSQSPSNKVTEKGKDVELRCDPISGHTALYWYRQSLGQGLEFLIYFQGNSAPDKSGLPSDRFSAERTGGSVSTLTIQRTQQEDSAVYLCASSLLPGLNTEAFFGQGTRLTVV.